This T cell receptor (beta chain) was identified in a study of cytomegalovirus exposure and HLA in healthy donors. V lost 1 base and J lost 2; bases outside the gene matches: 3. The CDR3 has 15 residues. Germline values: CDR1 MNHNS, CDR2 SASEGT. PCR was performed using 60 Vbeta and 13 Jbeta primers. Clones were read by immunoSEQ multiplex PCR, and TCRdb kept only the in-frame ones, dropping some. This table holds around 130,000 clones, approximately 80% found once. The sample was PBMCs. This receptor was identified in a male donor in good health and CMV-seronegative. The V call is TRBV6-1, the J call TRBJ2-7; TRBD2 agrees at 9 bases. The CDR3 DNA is TGTGCCAGCAGTGAAGTCGGCGGGAGGGCCTACGAGCAGTACTTC. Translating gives CASSEVGGRAYEQYF.